Listed below are T cell receptor beta chains from one sample, sequenced in a study of Graves' ophthalmopathy and Graves' hyperthyroidism. TCRdb redid the calling of the multiplex PCR reads with MiXCR, one entry per CDR3 protein. The sample records fewer than 600,000 distinct CDR3 sequences, around 15% being singletons. The sample was blood. The receptors shown here come from a woman under 40 with Graves' ophthalmopathy. CDR3s include the opening cysteine and the closing phenylalanine or tryptophan. A D gene is named only where the DNA matches it firmly. Clone size is stated in some rows and not others, as once, few, many or a class when expanded.

many	TRBV7-2	-	TRBJ1-6	CASSRTGYNSPLHF	TGTGCCAGCAGCCGTACAGGGTATAATTCACCCCTCCACTTT
many	TRBV12-3/TRBV12-4	-	TRBJ1-2	CASTHSGKFNYGYTF	TGTGCCAGCACCCACTCTGGCAAATTTAACTATGGCTACACCTTC
many	TRBV20-1	-	TRBJ1-1	CSARRGNVAFF	TGCAGTGCTAGGAGGGGGAATGTAGCTTTCTTT
many	TRBV6-5	-	TRBJ1-1	CASSYPPDTEAFF	TGTGCCAGCAGTTACCCGCCGGACACTGAAGCTTTCTTT
many	TRBV7-7	-	TRBJ1-1	CASSQGVGNTEAFF	TGTGCCAGCAGCCAAGGGGTTGGGAACACTGAAGCTTTCTTT
-	TRBV2	-	TRBJ1-6	CASSEGGTANSPLHF	TGTGCCAGCAGTGAAGGGGGAACAGCTAATTCACCCCTCCACTTT
many	TRBV30	-	TRBJ1-5	CAWKGPNQPQHF	TGTGCCTGGAAGGGGCCTAATCAGCCCCAGCATTTT
many	TRBV5-1	-	TRBJ1-1	CASSLGPGGKWPEAFF	TGCGCCAGCAGCTTGGGCCCCGGCGGGAAGTGGCCTGAAGCTTTCTTT
many	TRBV7-3	TRBD1	TRBJ2-2	CASSSTDRWGGELFF	TGTGCCAGCAGCTCCACGGACAGGTGGGGGGGGGAGCTGTTTTTT
-	TRBV7-8	-	TRBJ2-7	CASSFSGLPSYEQYF	TGTGCCAGCAGCTTTTCCGGACTGCCCTCCTACGAGCAGTACTTC
many	TRBV12-5	-	TRBJ2-7	CASGLPAYEQYF	TGTGCTAGTGGTTTGCCCGCCTACGAGCAGTACTTC